This TCR beta chain was sequenced in a study of early T cells in non-severe SARS-CoV-2 infection (dated by TCRdb to about 2021). A note on the overall study: Because TCR sequencing was done on bulk RNA from unsorted whole blood, the alpha and beta chains could not be paired.

The library was produced with 5' RACE. TCRdb names NextSeq 500 as the instrument used. In the TCR library protocol, unique molecular identifiers were attached to individual cDNA molecules to correct for PCR bias and sequencing error. TCR alpha and beta chains were both sequenced, and the abundances of alpha and beta sequences in each sample were closely correlated with each other. The paper's processing steps were these. V gene, J gene and CDR3 annotation of TCR sequences was performed with Decombinator V4. Expanded TCRs were defined as changing significantly between any two time points under a Poisson model with p below 0.0001. TCR abundances were normalised to the total number of TCRs sequenced per sample and were expressed as counts per million. MAIT TCRs were defined by TRAV1-2 paired with TRAJ12, TRAJ20 or TRAJ33, and iNKT TCRs by TRAV10 paired with TRAJ18. VDJdb, accessed 1 November 2021, was searched for CMV, EBV and SARS-CoV-2 annotated TCRs, excluding TCRs annotated for multiple antigens. TCRdb trimmed the raw reads at Q25, called clones with MiXCR and kept productive beta chains. Entries that share a CDR3 protein sequence are merged under the most common genes and DNA. What appears here as the V and J calls and clone size reflects TCRdb's work, not the paper's. The sample data list about 60,000 distinct CDR3 sequences, and 8% to 9.5% of these were observed just once. The top ten constitute under 4% of the sample.

Set within a cohort of healthcare workers in London, UK, this nested case-control study involved weekly PCR testing of nasopharyngeal swabs along with blood sampling. Healthcare workers were recruited during the week of the UK lockdown, between 23 and 31 March 2020, and followed weekly for up to roughly 15 weeks. Based on the germline V gene, the CDR1 and CDR2 sequences are MNHEY and SVGAGI. Relative to germline, V is missing 6 bases and J is missing 8 bases, with 12 bases of the junction outside any gene match. From the cysteine through the phenylalanine, the CDR3 covers 16 amino acids. Only the CDR3 portion is preserved as DNA: 48 bases, with reading frame beginning at the first base. This clonotype has a handful of counts. Its antigen is unknown. The input lacks base qualities; no much larger clone sits a single base away. General findings and caveats noted by the study authors: VDJdb matching was skewed toward anti-spike CD8 responses, so virus-specific expansions were likely underestimated and private and CD4 specificities were missed.

The clonotype originates from an adult who was a healthcare worker with PCR-confirmed SARS-CoV-2 infection or an uninfected control (not recorded which). The chain is encoded by TRBV6-5 joined to TRBJ2-1; 11 middle bases align to TRBD2. The sequenced sample was whole blood. The CDR3 is CASRAPGTSGSHEQFF. Here is the DNA: TGTGCCAGCAGAGCGCCGGGTACTAGCGGGAGTCATGAGCAGTTCTTC.